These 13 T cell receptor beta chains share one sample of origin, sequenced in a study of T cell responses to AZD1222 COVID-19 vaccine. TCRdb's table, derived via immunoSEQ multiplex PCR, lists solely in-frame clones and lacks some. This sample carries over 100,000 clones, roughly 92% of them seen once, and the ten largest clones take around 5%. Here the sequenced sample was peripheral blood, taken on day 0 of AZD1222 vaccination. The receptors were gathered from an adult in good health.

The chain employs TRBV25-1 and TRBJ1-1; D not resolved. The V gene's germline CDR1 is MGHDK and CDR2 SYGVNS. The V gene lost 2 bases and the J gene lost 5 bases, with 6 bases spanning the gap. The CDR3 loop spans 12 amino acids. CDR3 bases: TGTGCCAGCAGTGAAGGCGAGACTGAAGCTTTCTTT. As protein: CASSEGETEAFF.

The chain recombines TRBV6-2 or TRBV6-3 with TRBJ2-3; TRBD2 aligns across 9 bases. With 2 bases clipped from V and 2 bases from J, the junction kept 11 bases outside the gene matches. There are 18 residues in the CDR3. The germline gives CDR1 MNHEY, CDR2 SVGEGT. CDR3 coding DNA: TGTGCCAGCAGTTACACCTCTCTCGCGGGAGGGACCACAGATACGCAGTATTTT. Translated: CASSYTSLAGGTTDTQYF.

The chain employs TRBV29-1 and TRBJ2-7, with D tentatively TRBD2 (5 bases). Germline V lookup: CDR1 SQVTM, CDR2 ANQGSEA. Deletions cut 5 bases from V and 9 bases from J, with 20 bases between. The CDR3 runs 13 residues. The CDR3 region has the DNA TGCAGCGTTCCGGGAACAGCCGGGCTAGGGCAGTACTTC. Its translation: CSVPGTAGLGQYF.

For the CDR3, the DNA is TGTGCCAGCAGCGTCGGCAGGGCTGGAAACACCATATATTTT. It specifies CASSVGRAGNTIYF. This chain uses TRBV9 with TRBJ1-3; D possibly corresponds to TRBD1 (5 bases). CDR1 is SGDLS, CDR2 YYNGEE, per germline. This CDR3 contains 14 residues. The V gene lost 2 bases and the J gene lost 2 bases, with 8 bases spanning the gap.

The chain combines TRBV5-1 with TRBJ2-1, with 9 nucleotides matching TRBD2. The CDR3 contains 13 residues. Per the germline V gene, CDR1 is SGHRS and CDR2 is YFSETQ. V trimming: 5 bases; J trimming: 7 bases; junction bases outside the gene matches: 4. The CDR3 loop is CASRSSGNNEQFF. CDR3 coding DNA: TGCGCCAGCAGATCTAGCGGGAATAATGAGCAGTTCTTC.

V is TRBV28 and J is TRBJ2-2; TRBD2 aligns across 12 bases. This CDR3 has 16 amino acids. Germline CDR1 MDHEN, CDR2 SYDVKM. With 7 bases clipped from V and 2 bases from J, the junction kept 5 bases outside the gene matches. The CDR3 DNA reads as TGTGCCAGCACCCCCGGACTAGCGGGAAACACCGGGGAGCTGTTTTTT. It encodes CASTPGLAGNTGELFF. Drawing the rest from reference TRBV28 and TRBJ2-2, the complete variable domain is DVKVTQSSRYLVKRTGEKVFLECVQDMDHENMFWYRQDPGLGLRLIYFSYDVKMKEKGDIPEGYSVSREKKERFSLILESASTNQTSMYLCASTPGLAGNTGELFFGEGSRLTVL.

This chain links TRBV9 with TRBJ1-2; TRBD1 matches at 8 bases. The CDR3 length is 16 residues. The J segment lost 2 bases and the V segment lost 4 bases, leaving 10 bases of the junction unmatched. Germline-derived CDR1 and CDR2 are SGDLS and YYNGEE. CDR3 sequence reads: CASSPGTGLLNYGYTF. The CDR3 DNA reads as TGTGCCAGCAGCCCAGGGACAGGTCTATTGAACTATGGCTACACCTTC.

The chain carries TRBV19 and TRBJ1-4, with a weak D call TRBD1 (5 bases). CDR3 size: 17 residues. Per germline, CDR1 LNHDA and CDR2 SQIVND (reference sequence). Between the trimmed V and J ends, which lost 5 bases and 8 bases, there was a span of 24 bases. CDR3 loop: CASSASVGTEVKEKLFF. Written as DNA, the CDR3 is TGTGCCAGTAGTGCCTCAGTTGGGACCGAGGTCAAGGAAAAACTGTTTTTT.

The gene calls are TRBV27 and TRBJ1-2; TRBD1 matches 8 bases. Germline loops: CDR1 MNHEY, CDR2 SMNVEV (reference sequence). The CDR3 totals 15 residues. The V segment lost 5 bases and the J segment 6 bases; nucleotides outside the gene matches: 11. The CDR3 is CASSPHRDRPNGYTF. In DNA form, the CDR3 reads TGTGCCAGCAGTCCCCACCGGGACAGGCCAAATGGCTACACCTTC.

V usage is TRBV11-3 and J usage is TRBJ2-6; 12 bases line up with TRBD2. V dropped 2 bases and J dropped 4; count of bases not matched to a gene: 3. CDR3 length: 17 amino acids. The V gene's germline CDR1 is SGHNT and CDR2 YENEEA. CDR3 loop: CASSLLAGGQGANVLTF. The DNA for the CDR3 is TGTGCCAGCAGCTTACTAGCGGGAGGGCAAGGGGCCAACGTCCTGACTTTC. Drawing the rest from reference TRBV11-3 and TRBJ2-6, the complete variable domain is EAGVVQSPRYKIIEKKQPVAFWCNPISGHNTLYWYLQNLGQGPELLIRYENEEAVDDSQLPKDRFSAERLKGVDSTLKIQPAELGDSAVYLCASSLLAGGQGANVLTFGAGSRLTVL.

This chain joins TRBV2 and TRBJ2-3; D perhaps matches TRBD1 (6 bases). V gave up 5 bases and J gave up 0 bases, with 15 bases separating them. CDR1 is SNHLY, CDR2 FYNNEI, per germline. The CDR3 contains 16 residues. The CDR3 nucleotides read TGTGCCAGCAGTCTCCTCTACAGGGTTAGCACAGATACGCAGTATTTT. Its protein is CASSLLYRVSTDTQYF.

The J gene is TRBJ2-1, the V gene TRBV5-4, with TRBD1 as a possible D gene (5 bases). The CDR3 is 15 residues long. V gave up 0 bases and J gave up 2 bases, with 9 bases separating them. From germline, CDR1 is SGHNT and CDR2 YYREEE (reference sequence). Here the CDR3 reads CASSLVQDTYNEQFF. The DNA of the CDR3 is TGTGCCAGCAGCTTGGTTCAGGACACCTACAATGAGCAGTTCTTC.

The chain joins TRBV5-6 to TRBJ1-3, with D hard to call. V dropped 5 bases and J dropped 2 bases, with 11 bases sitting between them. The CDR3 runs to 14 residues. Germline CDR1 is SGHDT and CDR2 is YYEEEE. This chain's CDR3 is CASSTVGTGNTIYF. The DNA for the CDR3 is TGTGCCAGCAGTACCGTCGGAACTGGAAACACCATATATTTT. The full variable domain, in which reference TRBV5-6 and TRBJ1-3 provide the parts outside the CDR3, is DAGVTQSPTHLIKTRGQQVTLRCSPKSGHDTVSWYQQALGQGPQFIFQYYEEEERQRGNFPDRFSGHQFPNYSSELNVNALLLGDSALYLCASSTVGTGNTIYFGEGSWLTVV.